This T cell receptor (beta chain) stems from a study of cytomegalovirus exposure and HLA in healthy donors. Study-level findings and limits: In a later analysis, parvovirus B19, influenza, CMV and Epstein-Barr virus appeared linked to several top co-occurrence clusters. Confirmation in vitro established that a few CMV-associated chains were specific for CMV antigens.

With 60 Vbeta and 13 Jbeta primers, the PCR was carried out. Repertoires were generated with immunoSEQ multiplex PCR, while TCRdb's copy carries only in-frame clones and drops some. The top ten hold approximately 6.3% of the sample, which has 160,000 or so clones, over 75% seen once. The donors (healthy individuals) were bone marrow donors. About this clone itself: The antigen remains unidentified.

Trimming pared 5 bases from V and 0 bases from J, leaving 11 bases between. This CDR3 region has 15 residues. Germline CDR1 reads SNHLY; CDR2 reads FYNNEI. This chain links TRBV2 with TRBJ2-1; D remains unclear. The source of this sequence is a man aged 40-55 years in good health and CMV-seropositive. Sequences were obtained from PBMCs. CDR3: CASSLAVPSYNEQFF. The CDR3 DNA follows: TGTGCCAGCAGTTTAGCAGTACCCTCCTACAATGAGCAGTTCTTC.